This is a list of T cell receptor beta chains from one sample in a study of CD8+CD57+ T cells in acquired aplastic anemia. One entry per CDR3 protein results from TCRdb running MiXCR on the reads. This sample carries about 210,000 distinct CDR3 sequences, approximately 60% of them seen once, and the ten largest clones take approximately 30%. Sequenced sample: sorted CD4+, CD8+, or CD8+CD57+ T cells (not recorded which) from PBMCs. The receptors derive from a human donor in good health. Both conserved end residues are part of each CDR3. D genes are given only for firm matches. Size tells how often a clone was seen (once, few, many) or the class of an expanded clone, and some rows leave it out.

abundance: many
v_gene: TRBV11-2
d_gene: -
j_gene: TRBJ1-1
CDR3aa: CASSLGAMLLNTEAFF
CDR3nt: TGTGCCAGCAGCCTCGGCGCCATGCTATTGAACACTGAAGCTTTCTTT

abundance: -
v_gene: TRBV19
d_gene: TRBD1
j_gene: TRBJ2-7
CDR3aa: CASSATLGTGPSEQYF
CDR3nt: TGTGCCAGTAGTGCGACTTTGGGGACAGGCCCTTCCGAGCAGTACTTC

abundance: -
v_gene: TRBV7-9
d_gene: -
j_gene: TRBJ1-1
CDR3aa: CTSSLSGPVLNTEAFF
CDR3nt: TGTACCAGCAGCTTAAGTGGGCCAGTACTGAACACTGAAGCTTTCTTT

abundance: -
v_gene: TRBV11-2
d_gene: -
j_gene: TRBJ2-5
CDR3aa: CASTLTGQETQYF
CDR3nt: TGTGCCAGCACCCTGACGGGGCAAGAGACCCAGTACTTC

abundance: many
v_gene: TRBV6-1
d_gene: -
j_gene: TRBJ2-5
CDR3aa: CASSEVRGQTQYF
CDR3nt: TGTGCCAGCAGTGAAGTCAGGGGTCAGACCCAGTACTTC

abundance: many
v_gene: TRBV7-9
d_gene: -
j_gene: TRBJ1-2
CDR3aa: CASSIRGLTELDGYTF
CDR3nt: TGTGCCAGCAGCATCCGGGGCCTGACTGAGCTTGATGGCTACACCTTC

abundance: -
v_gene: TRBV7-9
d_gene: -
j_gene: TRBJ1-2
CDR3aa: CASSLSGGVYGYTF
CDR3nt: TGTGCCAGCAGCTTATCGGGAGGGGTTTATGGCTACACCTTC

abundance: many
v_gene: TRBV7-9
d_gene: -
j_gene: TRBJ2-1
CDR3aa: CASSPPPVNEQFF
CDR3nt: TGTGCCAGCAGCCCCCCCCCGGTCAATGAGCAGTTCTTC

abundance: -
v_gene: TRBV24-1
d_gene: -
j_gene: TRBJ2-5
CDR3aa: CATSDLTRALLETQYF
CDR3nt: TGTGCCACCAGTGATTTAACGAGAGCCCTCCTAGAGACCCAGTACTTC

abundance: -
v_gene: TRBV25-1
d_gene: TRBD1
j_gene: TRBJ2-7
CDR3aa: CASSEQGQGAREQYF
CDR3nt: TGTGCCAGCAGTGAACAGGGACAGGGGGCGCGCGAGCAGTACTTC

abundance: -
v_gene: TRBV7-9
d_gene: -
j_gene: TRBJ2-5
CDR3aa: CASSLVSEGAQYF
CDR3nt: TGTGCCAGCAGCTTAGTATCTGAGGGGGCCCAGTACTTC

abundance: -
v_gene: TRBV12-3/TRBV12-4
d_gene: -
j_gene: TRBJ1-2
CDR3aa: CASSFVGTDYGYTF
CDR3nt: TGTGCCAGCAGTTTTGTGGGAACAGACTATGGCTACACCTTC

abundance: many
v_gene: TRBV4-3
d_gene: -
j_gene: TRBJ2-5
CDR3aa: CASSQEGDRWETQYF
CDR3nt: TGCGCCAGCAGCCAAGAAGGGGATCGGTGGGAGACCCAGTACTTC

abundance: many
v_gene: TRBV9
d_gene: -
j_gene: TRBJ2-3
CDR3aa: CASSVGYDTQYF
CDR3nt: TGTGCCAGCAGCGTAGGTTATGATACGCAGTATTTT

abundance: -
v_gene: TRBV5-1
d_gene: TRBD2
j_gene: TRBJ2-7
CDR3aa: CASRGTNSYEQYF
CDR3nt: TGCGCCAGCAGGGGGACTAACTCCTACGAGCAGTACTTC

abundance: -
v_gene: TRBV7-2
d_gene: -
j_gene: TRBJ2-3
CDR3aa: CATSTVGVTDTQYF
CDR3nt: TGTGCCACTTCGACAGTCGGGGTCACAGATACGCAGTATTTT

abundance: -
v_gene: TRBV9
d_gene: -
j_gene: TRBJ2-2
CDR3aa: CASSKLAGELFF
CDR3nt: TGTGCCAGCAGCAAACTAGCCGGGGAGCTGTTCTTT

abundance: many
v_gene: TRBV12-3/TRBV12-4
d_gene: -
j_gene: TRBJ1-2
CDR3aa: CASSYSYGYTF
CDR3nt: TGTGCCAGCAGTTACAGCTATGGCTACACCTTC

abundance: few
v_gene: TRBV10-2
d_gene: -
j_gene: TRBJ2-5
CDR3aa: CASSDLGGFETQYF
CDR3nt: TGCGCCAGCAGTGATCTTGGTGGATTCGAGACCCAGTACTTC

abundance: -
v_gene: TRBV12-3/TRBV12-4
d_gene: -
j_gene: TRBJ2-7
CDR3aa: CASSSPLRGGDEQYF
CDR3nt: TGTGCCAGCAGTTCCCCCTTACGCGGGGGCGACGAGCAGTACTTC

abundance: -
v_gene: TRBV7-9
d_gene: -
j_gene: TRBJ2-3
CDR3aa: CASSAGYGTDTQYF
CDR3nt: TGTGCCAGCAGCGCAGGGTATGGCACAGATACGCAGTATTTT

abundance: many
v_gene: TRBV3-1
d_gene: -
j_gene: TRBJ1-5
CDR3aa: CASSLGHHSNQPQHF
CDR3nt: TGTGCCAGCAGCCTGGGACACCATAGCAATCAGCCCCAGCATTTT

abundance: few
v_gene: TRBV11-1
d_gene: TRBD1
j_gene: TRBJ1-1
CDR3aa: CASSGGTENTEAFF
CDR3nt: TGTGCCAGCAGCGGGGGGACAGAGAACACTGAAGCTTTCTTT